Given below is one T cell receptor beta chain in context. This record comes from a study of memory CD8 T cells in hepatitis C reinfection. At the level of the study: Between 55 and 20 weeks before reinfection detection, pre-reinfection samples were drawn.

Time point indicated: pre-reinfection, 55 to 20 weeks before reinfection detection. The sorted cells went straight to TCR sequencing with no prior in vitro expansion. At all three reinfection time points, viable CD3+ CD8+ CD45RO- cells from a couple of donors served as controls. TCRdb's copy holds only in-frame clones and misses some; the assay was immunoSEQ multiplex PCR. The sample includes 45,000 to 65,000 clones, just under 90% of them seen just once. Germline CDR1 LNHDA, CDR2 SQIVND (reference sequence). The germline V and J ends were trimmed by 7 bases and 7 bases, with 19 bases remaining between them. The CDR3 is 15 amino acids.

The sequencing input was naive CD8+ T cells sorted from blood. This TCR was sampled from a man aged 18 to 35 with hepatitis C virus infection. The rearrangement links TRBV19 to TRBJ1-4, with D perhaps TRBD1 (6 bases). The CDR3 DNA reads TGTGCCAGTACCCCGGGACAACTCGGAGGTGAAAAACTGTTTTTT. Encoded protein: CASTPGQLGGEKLFF.